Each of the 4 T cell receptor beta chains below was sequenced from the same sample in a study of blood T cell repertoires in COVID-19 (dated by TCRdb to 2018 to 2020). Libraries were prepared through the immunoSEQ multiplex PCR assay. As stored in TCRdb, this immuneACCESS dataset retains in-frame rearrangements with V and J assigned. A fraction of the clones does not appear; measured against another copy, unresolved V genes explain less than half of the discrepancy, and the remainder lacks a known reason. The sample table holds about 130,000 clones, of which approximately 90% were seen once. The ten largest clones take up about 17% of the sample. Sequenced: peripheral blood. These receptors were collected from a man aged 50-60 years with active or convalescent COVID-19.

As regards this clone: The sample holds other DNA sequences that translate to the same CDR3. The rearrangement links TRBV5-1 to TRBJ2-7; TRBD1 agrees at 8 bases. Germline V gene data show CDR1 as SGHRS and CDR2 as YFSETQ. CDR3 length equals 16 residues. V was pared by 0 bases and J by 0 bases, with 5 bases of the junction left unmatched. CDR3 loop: CASSLAGQGASYEQYF. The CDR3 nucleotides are TGCGCCAGCAGCTTGGCCGGGCAGGGGGCCTCCTACGAGCAGTACTTC.

The CDR3 region is CASSPWTGNTEAFF. The CDR3 bases are TGTGCCAGCAGCCCGTGGACAGGGAACACTGAAGCTTTCTTT. The genes are TRBV3-1 (or the pseudogene TRBV3-2) and TRBJ1-1; TRBD1 aligns across 7 bases. Germline CDR1 and CDR2: LGHDT and YNNKEL (reference sequence). V dropped 4 bases and J dropped 1; count of bases not matched to a gene: 3. CDR3 length equals 14 residues.

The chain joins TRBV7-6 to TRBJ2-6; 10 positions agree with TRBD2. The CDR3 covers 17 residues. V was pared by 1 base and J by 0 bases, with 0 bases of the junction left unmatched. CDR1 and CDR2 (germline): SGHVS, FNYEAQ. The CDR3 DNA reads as TGTGCCAGCAGCTTAGTAGCGGGGGGCTCTGGGGCCAACGTCCTGACTTTC. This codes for CASSLVAGGSGANVLTF.

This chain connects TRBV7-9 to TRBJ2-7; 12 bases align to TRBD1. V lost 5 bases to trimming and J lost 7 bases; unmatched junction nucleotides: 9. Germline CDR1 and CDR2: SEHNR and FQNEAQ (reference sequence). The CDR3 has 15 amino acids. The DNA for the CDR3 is TGTGCCAGCAGCCCTGTCGGGACAGGGGGCTGGGAGCAGTACTTC. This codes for CASSPVGTGGWEQYF.